This T cell receptor beta chain was retrieved from a study of identical twins. Findings and caveats of the study: Clonotypes of the beta chain that were abundant in cord blood carried fewer insertions (memory repertoires showed none).

TCRdb called the 5' RACE reads again in MiXCR, with one record for every CDR3 protein. This table holds approximately 210,000 distinct CDR3 sequences, 5.5% to 7.5% found once. Concerning this clonotype itself: Its antigen is still unknown.

With 7 bases removed from V and 0 bases from J, the gap between germline ends came to 11 bases. The CDR3 totals 13 residues. CDR1 is SGHDT and CDR2 is YYEEEE in the germline V gene. A further study also used this sample, focusing on T cells expressing NK-cell markers.

This receptor was identified in a woman aged 18 to 35 in good health. The rearrangement links TRBV5-6 to TRBJ2-7; maybe TRBD2 (6 bases). Source material: CD8+ T cells sorted from blood. The CDR3 loop is CASSRGNSYEQYF. Written as DNA, the CDR3 is TGTGCCAGCTCCCGGGGGAACTCCTACGAGCAGTACTTC. The full variable domain, with the rest looked up from reference TRBV5-6 and TRBJ2-7, is DAGVTQSPTHLIKTRGQQVTLRCSPKSGHDTVSWYQQALGQGPQFIFQYYEEEERQRGNFPDRFSGHQFPNYSSELNVNALLLGDSALYLCASSRGNSYEQYFGPGTRLTVT.